The 29 T cell receptor beta chains listed next were all sequenced from one sample in a study of T cells in Graves' hyperthyroidism and ophthalmopathy. Authors of the study amplified TCR beta CDR3 regions from RNA transcripts. The study used the HTBI primer set for a first-round RT-PCR of the TCR CDR3. TCRdb ran MiXCR on the multiplex PCR reads and lists one entry per CDR3 protein. The table records 350,000 to 400,000 distinct CDR3 sequences, 19% of them present only once. The specimen was blood. The receptors stem from a woman between 18 and 29 years old with Graves' hyperthyroidism.

CDR3 nucleotide sequence: TGCAGTGTCAAAGTGGGGGGATACACTGAAGCTTTCTTT. It yields the protein CSVKVGGYTEAFF. The gene calls are TRBV20-1 and TRBJ1-1; D is perhaps TRBD1 (5 bases). This CDR3 has 13 amino acids. V lost 7 bases and J lost 3, with 15 bases in between. Germline V gene lookup returns CDR1 DFQATT and CDR2 SNEGSKA (reference sequence).

This clonotype was counted ten times or more. The rearrangement uses TRBV10-1 and TRBJ2-7; D unclear. Looked up from germline, CDR1 is WNHNN and CDR2 is SYGVQD (reference sequence). The V gene lost 2 bases and the J gene lost 3 bases, with 11 bases spanning the gap. The CDR3 length is 14 residues. CDR3 DNA sequence: TGCGCCAGCAGTGAGGAAGGGAACAACTACGAGCAGTACTTC. Amino acids: CASSEEGNNYEQYF.

Ten or more counts support this clonotype. The chain is built from TRBV28 and TRBJ1-1; D perhaps matches TRBD1 (6 bases). This CDR3 spans 15 amino acids. CDR1 and CDR2 (germline): MDHEN, SYDVKM. V lost 2 bases and J lost 2, with 12 bases in between. CDR3: CASSLRQGFNTEAFF. DNA of the CDR3: TGTGCCAGCAGTTTAAGGCAGGGGTTCAACACTGAAGCTTTCTTT.

The genes are TRBV28 and TRBJ2-7, with 7 bases identical to TRBD1. Germline loops: CDR1 MDHEN, CDR2 SYDVKM. The CDR3 extends over 13 amino acids. Unmatched junction bases numbered 7, after V lost 8 bases and J lost 3 bases. For the CDR3, the DNA is TGTGCCAGCGGGGACAGAGCCTACTACGAGCAGTACTTC. As protein: CASGDRAYYEQYF.

Ten or more counts support this clonotype. The V and J genes are TRBV28 and TRBJ2-5; D ambiguous. This CDR3 has 14 residues. Germline lookup yields CDR1 MDHEN and CDR2 SYDVKM. Trimming stripped 3 bases from V and 7 bases from J, with 15 bases between. The CDR3 loop is CASSLNGRRATQYF. The CDR3 DNA sequence: TGTGCCAGCAGTTTGAACGGTCGAAGAGCGACCCAGTACTTC.

The V gene is TRBV10-2, the J gene TRBJ2-5, with D perhaps TRBD2 (5 bases). CDR3 length: 14 residues. CDR1 and CDR2 (germline): WSHSY, SAAADI. The ends were cut back, 6 bases at V and 0 bases at J, with 11 bases in the middle. CDR3 in amino acids: CASSGLKYQETQYF. The CDR3 DNA follows: TGCGCCAGCAGCGGACTTAAGTACCAAGAGACCCAGTACTTC.

This clonotype has a count of ten or more. V gene TRBV12-3 or TRBV12-4 combines with J gene TRBJ2-5; TRBD1 matches at 7 bases. This CDR3 has 14 residues. The junction had 5 bases not matched to a gene; V was cut back by 6 bases and J by 1 base. The CDR3: CASSDGDSQETQYF. CDR3 sequence (DNA): TGTGCCAGCAGCGACGGGGACAGCCAAGAGACCCAGTACTTC.

J is TRBJ1-1 and V is TRBV6-5; D ambiguous. Germline CDR1 and CDR2: MNHEY and SVGAGI. With 0 bases removed from V and 0 bases from J, the gap between germline ends came to 11 bases. This CDR3 is built from 16 residues. The CDR3 here is CASSYSNSFMNTEAFF. CDR3 in DNA: TGTGCCAGCAGTTACTCGAATAGTTTCATGAACACTGAAGCTTTCTTT.

With respect to this clonotype: Its ends do not fully match the called genes, so a read error is possible. The V gene is TRBV2, the J gene TRBJ2-2, with D maybe TRBD2 (5 bases). CDR3 length equals 15 residues. Germline loops: CDR1 SNHLY, CDR2 FYNNEI. The CDR3 DNA reads as TGTGCCAGCAGTTTTGAGACGATGAACACCGGGGATCTGTTTTTT. Protein: CASSFETMNTGDLFF. Supplemented by reference TRBV2 and TRBJ2-2, the full variable domain reads EPEVTQTPSHQVTQMGQEVILRCVPISNHLYFYWYRQILGQKVEFLVSFYNNEISEKSEIFDDQFSVERPDGSNFTLKIRSTKLEDSAMYFCASSFETMNTGDLFFGEGSRLTVL.

This clonotype appeared many times. The rearrangement links TRBV20-1 to TRBJ2-7, with D perhaps TRBD2 (5 bases). Germline V lookup: CDR1 DFQATT, CDR2 SNEGSKA (reference sequence). The ends were cut back, 3 bases at V and 0 bases at J, with 12 bases in the middle. The CDR3 totals 14 residues. CDR3 coding DNA: TGCAGTGCTAGGAAGACGGGATTCTCCTACGAGCAGTACTTC. Its translation is CSARKTGFSYEQYF.

This clonotype showed up many times. This sequence joins TRBV6-5 and TRBJ1-5; D unclear. Germline CDR1 reads MNHEY; CDR2 reads SVGAGI. The V end was cut by 6 bases, the J end by 0 bases, with 12 bases between. This CDR3 is built from 15 residues. Here the CDR3 reads CASSATSYSNQPQHF. In DNA, the CDR3 is TGTGCCAGCAGCGCAACTTCTTATAGCAATCAGCCCCAGCATTTT.

This clonotype showed up just a few times. V and J are TRBV6-1 and TRBJ2-4; 10 bases line up with TRBD2. Germline assignment: CDR1 MNHNS and CDR2 SASEGT. The CDR3 has 13 residues. J was trimmed by 8 bases and V by 10 bases; bases with no gene match: 8. CDR3 in amino acids: CATVLAGLHIQYF. DNA for the CDR3: TGTGCCACCGTACTAGCGGGGCTTCACATTCAGTACTTC.

This clonotype was detected many times. The V gene is TRBV2, the J gene TRBJ2-7; D unclear. Trimming removed 5 bases at V and 3 bases at J, with 11 bases between. CDR1 SNHLY and CDR2 FYNNEI come from the germline V gene. The CDR3 consists of 13 residues. The CDR3 spells CASSRLTVYEQYF. CDR3 nucleotides: TGTGCCAGCAGTCGTCTAACAGTCTACGAGCAGTACTTC.

This clonotype was seen at least ten times. The gene calls are TRBV6-5 and TRBJ2-5; D remains ambiguous. Germline loops: CDR1 MNHEY, CDR2 SVGAGI. CDR3 length: 14 amino acids. V shed 8 bases and J shed 5 bases, with 18 bases lying between them. CDR3 sequence reads: CASGSRPPDETQYF. Here the CDR3 DNA reads TGTGCCAGCGGGTCTCGGCCACCCGACGAGACCCAGTACTTC.

This clonotype was seen at least ten times. The chain uses TRBV29-1 and TRBJ1-5; D is ambiguous. The CDR3 runs to 13 residues. Germline CDR1 and CDR2: SQVTM and ANQGSEA. V lost 6 bases and J 0 bases, leaving 9 bases between the germline ends. The CDR3 DNA follows: TGCAGCGTGTCTCGGGATAGCAATCAGCCCCAGCATTTT. Translated: CSVSRDSNQPQHF.

This clonotype was observed a few times. The chain couples TRBV7-3 to TRBJ2-2; D tentatively reads TRBD1 or TRBD2 (5 bases each). Germline CDR1 reads SGHTA; CDR2 reads FQGTGA. The CDR3 consists of 15 residues. V lost 2 bases, J lost 4 bases, and 11 bases lay in between. As DNA, the CDR3 is TGTGCCAGCAGCTTATCACAGGCGGGCACCGGGGAGCTGTTTTTT. The encoded protein is CASSLSQAGTGELFF.

This clonotype came up many times. The chain combines TRBV4-1 with TRBJ1-2; 7 bases are a match to TRBD1. V lost 2 bases, J lost 4 bases, and 16 bases stayed unmatched. The germline CDR1 and CDR2 sequences are MGHRA and YSYEKL. The CDR3 has 18 residues. CDR3 in amino acids: CASSQPLSTGLLGYGYTF. The CDR3 DNA sequence: TGCGCCAGCAGCCAACCCCTTTCGACAGGGCTTCTAGGCTATGGCTACACCTTC.

This clonotype showed up many times. The rearrangement links TRBV6-2 or TRBV6-3 to TRBJ2-2, with 8 nucleotides matching TRBD2. Losses at the gene ends were 7 bases for V and 7 bases for J; bases not matched to a gene: 14. Germline loops: CDR1 MNHEY, CDR2 SVGEGT. The length of the CDR3 is 16 residues. The CDR3 here is CASTPRTSFYDGELFF. The CDR3 DNA reads TGTGCCAGCACTCCAAGGACTAGCTTCTATGACGGGGAGCTGTTTTTT.

This clonotype was seen repeatedly, ten times or more. The rearrangement joins TRBV18 to TRBJ1-1; D is unresolved. V lost 2 bases and J lost 4, with 8 bases in between. Germline CDR1 reads KGHSH; CDR2 reads LQKENI. The CDR3 length is 13 residues. The CDR3 protein is CASSPWRATEAFF. In DNA form, the CDR3 reads TGTGCCAGCTCACCATGGAGGGCCACTGAAGCTTTCTTT.

Points on this clonotype: A much larger clone differs from this one at a single base, so this may be a read error. The conserved final phenylalanine or tryptophan is absent from the CDR3, which likely points to a read error. The DNA is omitted, as the CDR3 cannot be located on it reliably, and the CDR3 follows TCRdb's listing. This rearrangement joins TRBV20-1 to TRBJ1-1. Per the germline V gene, CDR1 is DFQATT and CDR2 is SNEGSKA (reference sequence). The CDR3 is 11 amino acids long, termini counted. The CDR3 loop reads CSASLRTESFL.

The rearrangement uses TRBV18 and TRBJ1-3, with a possible D match to TRBD1 (6 bases). The CDR3 runs to 14 residues. Germline CDR1 and CDR2: KGHSH and LQKENI. Trimming took off 3 bases at V and 4 bases at J, with 10 bases between the two ends. As DNA, the CDR3 is TGTGCCAGCTCACCGAACAGGGACGGAAACACCATATATTTT. Its translation is CASSPNRDGNTIYF.

This clonotype occurred many times. V usage is TRBV28 and J usage is TRBJ1-5, with no clear D. Germline V lookup: CDR1 MDHEN, CDR2 SYDVKM. This CDR3 is built from 17 residues. Between the trimmed V and J ends, which lost 5 bases and 5 bases, there was a span of 22 bases. Here the CDR3 DNA reads TGTGCCAGCAGTCCAGCCGTGTGGGGAAAGATGGATCAGCCCCAGCATTTT. Its protein is CASSPAVWGKMDQPQHF.

The chain joins TRBV28 to TRBJ2-5; 8 bases match TRBD2. The CDR3 covers 12 residues. The V and J ends lost 6 bases and 6 bases, in that order; junction bases with no gene match: 3. From germline, CDR1 is MDHEN and CDR2 SYDVKM. CDR3 protein: CASSGLAKTQYF. CDR3 coding DNA: TGTGCCAGCAGCGGACTAGCAAAGACCCAGTACTTC.

This clonotype was observed many times. This chain links TRBV7-2 with TRBJ1-2, with TRBD1 as a possible D gene (5 bases). V lost 8 bases and J 1 base, leaving 11 bases between the germline ends. The CDR3 loop spans 13 amino acids. CDR1 and CDR2 from the germline V gene are SGHTA and FQGNSA. Written as DNA, the CDR3 is TGTGCCAGCTCACTTGACAGTAACTATGGCTACACCTTC. It encodes CASSLDSNYGYTF.

This clonotype was seen many times. The CDR3 DNA reads as TGTGCCAGCAGCCAAGAAGGGACTAGCGGGGGGGCTGAGCAAGAGACCCAGTACTTC. Translating gives CASSQEGTSGGAEQETQYF. V is TRBV4-2 and J is TRBJ2-5; 16 nucleotides match TRBD2. V was clipped by 0 bases and J by 2 bases; unmatched bases: 6. The CDR3 length is 19 residues. Per the germline V gene, CDR1 is LGHNA and CDR2 is YNFKEQ.

This clonotype came up a few times. The V and J genes are TRBV30 and TRBJ1-3; D ambiguous. V was cut by 5 bases and J by 6 bases, with 5 bases left in between. The CDR3 extends over 10 amino acids. Germline loops: CDR1 GTSNPN, CDR2 SVGIG (reference sequence). CDR3 amino acids: CAWGLNTIYF. The DNA for the CDR3 is TGTGCCTGGGGGCTAAACACCATATATTTT.

The chain couples TRBV12-3 or TRBV12-4 to TRBJ2-7; tentatively, D is TRBD1 or TRBD2 (5 bases each). The CDR3 loop spans 15 amino acids. V was trimmed by 2 bases and J by 3 bases, leaving 14 bases between them. CDR3: CASSLRSKRGYEQYF. The DNA for the CDR3 is TGTGCCAGCAGTTTACGGTCCAAGAGGGGCTACGAGCAGTACTTC.

This clonotype was detected only once. The chain recombines TRBV2 with TRBJ2-5; 9 bases are a match to TRBD2. The CDR3 loop spans 15 amino acids. The germline V gene has CDR1 SNHLY and CDR2 FYNNEI. The V and J ends lost 4 bases and 2 bases, in that order; junction bases with no gene match: 5. As DNA, the CDR3 is TGTGCCAGCAGTGGAAGCGGGGGGACTCAAGAGACCCAGTACTTC. Its translation: CASSGSGGTQETQYF. Based on the CDR3 plus reference TRBV2 and TRBJ2-5, the full variable domain is EPEVTQTPSHQVTQMGQEVILRCVPISNHLYFYWYRQILGQKVEFLVSFYNNEISEKSEIFDDQFSVERPDGSNFTLKIRSTKLEDSAMYFCASSGSGGTQETQYFGPGTRLLVL.

This clonotype came up many times. This chain uses TRBV6-5 with TRBJ2-7, with unresolved D. V lost 2 bases to trimming and J lost 4 bases, with 18 bases between them. Germline lookup yields CDR1 MNHEY and CDR2 SVGAGI. This CDR3 spans 16 amino acids. The CDR3 spells CASSYHARSRYYEQYF. In DNA form, the CDR3 reads TGTGCCAGCAGTTACCACGCCAGGAGCCGCTATTACGAGCAGTACTTC.